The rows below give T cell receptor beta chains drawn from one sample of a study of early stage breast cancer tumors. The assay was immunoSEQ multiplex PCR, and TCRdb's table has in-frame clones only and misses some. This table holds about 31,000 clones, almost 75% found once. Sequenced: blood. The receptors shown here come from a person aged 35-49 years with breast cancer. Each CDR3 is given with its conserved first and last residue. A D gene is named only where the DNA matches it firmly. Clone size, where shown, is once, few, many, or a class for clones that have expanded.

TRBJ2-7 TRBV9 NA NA TGTGCCAGCAGCGTAGATAGGGATGCCCCCTACGAGCAGTACTTC CASSVDRDAPYEQYF
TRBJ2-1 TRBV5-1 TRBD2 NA TGCGCCAGCAACGAAGCGGGAAATCGCAATGAGCAGTTCTTC CASNEAGNRNEQFF
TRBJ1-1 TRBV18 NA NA TGTGCCAGCTCACCGATCACACAGGAGAACACTGAAGCTTTCTTT CASSPITQENTEAFF
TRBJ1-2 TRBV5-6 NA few TGTGCCAGCAGCTTGTTAGGCATGGGGGGAGGCTATGGCTACACCTTC CASSLLGMGGGYGYTF
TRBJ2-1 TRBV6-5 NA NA TGTGCCAGCAGTTACCGGGGGCGCGTCAATGAGCAGTTCTTC CASSYRGRVNEQFF
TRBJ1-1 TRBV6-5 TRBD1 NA TGTGCCAGCAGGGGGACAGGGGTAGCTACTGAAGCTTTCTTT CASRGTGVATEAFF
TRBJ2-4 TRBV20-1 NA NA TGCAGTGCTCCAGATACTCGAGAGTACTTC CSAPDTREYF
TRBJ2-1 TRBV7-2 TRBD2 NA TGTGCCAGCAGCTTTGCGGGAGGGTCCAATGAGCAGTTCTTC CASSFAGGSNEQFF
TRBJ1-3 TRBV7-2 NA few TGTGCCAGCAGCTTAGCACCGGTCCGGGGAACTGGAAACACCATATATTTT CASSLAPVRGTGNTIYF
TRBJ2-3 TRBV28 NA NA TGTGCCAGCAGTTTATCTAATGGGTTGGGGAGCTGGGGTACGCAGTATTTT CASSLSNGLGSWGTQYF
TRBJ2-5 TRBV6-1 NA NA TGTGCCAGCAGTGAAGGTAAAGGAGCGGAGACCCAGTACTTC CASSEGKGAETQYF
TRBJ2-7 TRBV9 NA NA TGTGCCAGCAGCGTAGGGGAGGGGGAAAGCTCCTACGAGCAGTACTTC CASSVGEGESSYEQYF
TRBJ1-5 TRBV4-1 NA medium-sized TGCGCCAGCAGCCAAGACGGGGGGTTGGGCAATCAGCCCCAGCATTTT CASSQDGGLGNQPQHF
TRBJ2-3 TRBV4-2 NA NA TGTGCCAGCAGCCAAGATAGGCGGACGACAGATACGCAGTATTTT CASSQDRRTTDTQYF
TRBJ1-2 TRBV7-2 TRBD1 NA TGTGCCAGCAGCTACACGACAGGGGGAGTTTATGGCTACACCTTC CASSYTTGGVYGYTF
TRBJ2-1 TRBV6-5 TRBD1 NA TGTGCCAGCGGGACAGGGGCATACAATGAGCAGTTCTTC CASGTGAYNEQFF
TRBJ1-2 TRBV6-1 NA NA TGTGCCAGCAGTGAAGGGACATTTGGCTACACCTTC CASSEGTFGYTF
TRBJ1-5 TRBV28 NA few TGTGCCAGCAGTTTAAGGTTTCAGCCCCAGCATTTT CASSLRFQPQHF
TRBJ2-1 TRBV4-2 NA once TGTGCCAGCAGCCAACTCGGGTACAATGAGCAGTTCTTC CASSQLGYNEQFF
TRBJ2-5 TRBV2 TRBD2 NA TGTGCCAGCAGCCCTCCTAGCGGGAGGGGACGGGAGACCCAGTACTTC CASSPPSGRGRETQYF
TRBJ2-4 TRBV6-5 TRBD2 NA TGTGCCAGCACCGCTCCGGGGGGGATAAACATTCAGTACTTC CASTAPGGINIQYF
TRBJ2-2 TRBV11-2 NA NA TGTGCCAGCAGCTTAGTTGGCTCTGGTGTAACCGGGGAGCTGTTTTTT CASSLVGSGVTGELFF
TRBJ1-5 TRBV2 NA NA TGTGCCAGCAGTGCAGGGGTATCTCAGCCCCAGCATTTT CASSAGVSQPQHF
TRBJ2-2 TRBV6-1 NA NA TGTGCCAGCAGTGAAACCGTTACCGGGGAGCTGTTTTTT CASSETVTGELFF
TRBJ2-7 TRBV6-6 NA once TGTGCCAGCGCTACCTCCGGGACCCTCTACGAGCAGTACTTC CASATSGTLYEQYF
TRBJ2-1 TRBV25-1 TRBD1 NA TGTGCCAGCAGCCAACACCCGGGACAGGGTGTTTACAATGAGCAGTTCTTC CASSQHPGQGVYNEQFF
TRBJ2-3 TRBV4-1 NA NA TGCGCCAGCAGCCAAGATCGGGCCAGGGGAACAGATACGCAGTATTTT CASSQDRARGTDTQYF
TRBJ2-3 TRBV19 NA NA TGTGCCAGTAGAATGAGGCGGGCCGCGGAGGATACGCAGTATTTT CASRMRRAAEDTQYF